These 16 T cell receptor beta chains came from one sample sequenced in a study of OX40 agonist ivuxolimab in advanced cancers. Repertoires were generated with immunoSEQ multiplex PCR, while TCRdb's copy carries only in-frame clones and drops some. Of tens of thousands of clones in the sample, 82% were seen once. The sequencing here drew on CD4+ or CD8+ T cells sorted from blood, taken in a trial of the OX40 agonist ivuxolimab. These receptors were taken from an adult with an advanced solid tumor such as melanoma, head and neck, liver or kidney cancer.

The rearrangement links TRBV7-9 to TRBJ1-1; the D is unclear. With 6 bases removed from V and 0 bases from J, the gap between germline ends came to 8 bases. The CDR3 loop spans 13 amino acids. Germline CDR1 and CDR2: SEHNR and FQNEAQ (reference sequence). CDR3 region: CASSTTMNTEAFF. Written as DNA, the CDR3 is TGTGCCAGCAGTACCACAATGAACACTGAAGCTTTCTTT.

For the CDR3, the DNA is TGTGCCAGCAGTTTAAAAGCGGGAGCGTTCTACGAGCAGTACTTC. It encodes CASSLKAGAFYEQYF. The chain combines TRBV27 with TRBJ2-7; 8 bases are a match to TRBD2. CDR1 and CDR2 (germline): MNHEY, SMNVEV (reference sequence). The CDR3 contains 15 residues. The V and J ends lost 2 bases and 3 bases, in that order; junction bases with no gene match: 6.

This chain joins TRBV28 and TRBJ2-6; the D is unclear. Trimming cost V 2 bases and J 0 bases, with 8 bases left between them. The CDR3 extends over 16 amino acids. Germline V gene lookup returns CDR1 MDHEN and CDR2 SYDVKM. The CDR3 sequence: CASSLEWGSGANVLTF. Written as DNA, the CDR3 is TGTGCCAGCAGTTTAGAGTGGGGCTCTGGGGCCAACGTCCTGACTTTC.

This chain connects TRBV19 to TRBJ2-2; D possibly uses TRBD1 or TRBD2 (6 bases each). The CDR3 spans 16 residues. Trimming took off 3 bases at V and 3 bases at J, with 14 bases between the two ends. Per the germline V gene, CDR1 is LNHDA and CDR2 is SQIVND (reference sequence). The CDR3 DNA sequence: TGTGCCAGTAGTATGGGGGCTAGCGTTGACACCGGGGAGCTGTTTTTT. Protein: CASSMGASVDTGELFF. The full variable domain, rest sourced from reference TRBV19 and TRBJ2-2, is DGGITQSPKYLFRKEGQNVTLSCEQNLNHDAMYWYRQDPGQGLRLIYYSQIVNDFQKGDIAEGYSVSREKKESFPLTVTSAQKNPTAFYLCASSMGASVDTGELFFGEGSRLTVL.

The rearrangement links TRBV6-1 to TRBJ2-1; D assignment may be TRBD1 or TRBD2 (7 bases each). With 6 bases removed from V and 9 bases from J, the gap between germline ends came to 21 bases. The CDR3 spans 15 residues. Germline V gene sequence: CDR1 MNHNS, CDR2 SASEGT. In DNA form, the CDR3 reads TGTGCCAGCAGCCCCTGGGGAGGGGGCGGTGGTGAGCAGTTCTTC. It codes for CASSPWGGGGGEQFF.

V and J are TRBV11-2 and TRBJ2-7; TRBD1 is a possible D gene (5 bases). The V gene lost 5 bases and the J gene lost 0 bases, with 17 bases spanning the gap. Germline V CDR1 and CDR2: SGHAT, FQNNGV. CDR3 length: 16 residues. CDR3: CASSPIKGHLSYEQYF. The CDR3 DNA is TGTGCCAGCAGCCCTATTAAGGGGCATCTCTCCTACGAGCAGTACTTC.

This clone was seen only a few times. The chain recombines TRBV2 with TRBJ2-3; a possible D gene is TRBD2 (5 bases). Trimming pared 4 bases from V and 1 base from J, leaving 24 bases between. CDR1 is SNHLY, CDR2 FYNNEI, per germline. The CDR3 is made up of 19 amino acids. CDR3 sequence: CASSVRRSGLISGTDTQYF. In DNA form, the CDR3 reads TGTGCCAGCAGTGTCAGACGAAGCGGCCTAATATCTGGCACAGATACGCAGTATTTT.

This clone appeared once. V and J are TRBV19 and TRBJ2-7; 8 bases fit TRBD1. The CDR3 totals 14 residues. Germline loops: CDR1 LNHDA, CDR2 SQIVND (reference sequence). The junction had 7 bases not matched to a gene; V was cut back by 3 bases and J by 6 bases. The CDR3 coding sequence is TGTGCCAGTAGTATGGGACAGGCAGGCGCCGAGCAGTACTTC. Residues: CASSMGQAGAEQYF.

This chain connects TRBV12-5 to TRBJ2-1; possible D gene TRBD1, 6 bases. V was cut by 6 bases and J by 9 bases, with 15 bases left in between. CDR3 length: 13 residues. From germline, CDR1 is LGHNT and CDR2 FRNRAP. The CDR3 spells CASGLQGWGEQFF. CDR3 DNA: TGTGCTAGTGGCTTACAGGGATGGGGTGAGCAGTTCTTC.

The J gene is TRBJ1-5, the V gene TRBV7-2, with a possible D match to TRBD1 (5 bases). Trimming pared 5 bases from V and 0 bases from J, leaving 11 bases between. The CDR3 is 15 residues long. The germline V gene has CDR1 SGHTA and CDR2 FQGNSA. The CDR3 nucleotides are TGTGCCAGCAGCGTCGGGGGGACTAGCAATCAGCCCCAGCATTTT. Translated: CASSVGGTSNQPQHF. Full variable domain (missing parts from reference TRBV7-2 and TRBJ1-5): GAGVSQSPSNKVTEKGKDVELRCDPISGHTALYWYRQSLGQGLEFLIYFQGNSAPDKSGLPSDRFSAERTGGSVSTLTIQRTQQEDSAVYLCASSVGGTSNQPQHFGDGTRLSIL.

The chain couples TRBV6-5 to TRBJ2-7; 7 bases match TRBD1. Germline CDR1 MNHEY, CDR2 SVGAGI. With 8 bases clipped from V and 3 bases from J, the junction kept 7 bases outside the gene matches. CDR3 length: 13 amino acids. The CDR3 DNA is TGTGCCAGCCGGACAGGTATCGACTACGAGCAGTACTTC. Protein: CASRTGIDYEQYF.

Written as DNA, the CDR3 is TGTGCCAGCAGTGCAGACACAGACTATGGCTACACCTTC. Encoded protein: CASSADTDYGYTF. This rearrangement joins TRBV6-1 to TRBJ1-2; D gene uncertain. Trimming stripped 4 bases from V and 3 bases from J, with 9 bases between. This CDR3 is built from 13 residues. Germline-derived CDR1 and CDR2 are MNHNS and SASEGT.

This clone was seen a handful of times. The V and J genes are TRBV4-1 and TRBJ2-7; TRBD2 is a possible D gene (5 bases). The CDR3 is 17 residues long. CDR1 and CDR2 (germline): MGHRA, YSYEKL. Trimming took 3 bases from V and 4 from J, leaving 22 bases between them. CDR3 in DNA: TGCGCCAGCAGCCAGGGCTCATGGGGTAGCGTGGATTACGAGCAGTACTTC. Translating gives CASSQGSWGSVDYEQYF.

The CDR3 nucleotides are TGTGCCAGCAGTCAGACCGGGACTCCAGCCTACAATGAGCAGTTCTTC. Protein product: CASSQTGTPAYNEQFF. The genes are TRBV25-1 and TRBJ2-1; possible D gene TRBD2, 6 bases. The germline V gene has CDR1 MGHDK and CDR2 SYGVNS. V was cut by 5 bases and J by 2 bases, with 16 bases left in between. The CDR3 has 16 residues.

This clone was seen a single time. The genes are TRBV29-1 and TRBJ1-4; TRBD1 aligns across 7 bases. The CDR3 is made up of 14 amino acids. The V gene's germline CDR1 is SQVTM and CDR2 ANQGSEA. The J segment lost 6 bases and the V segment lost 5 bases, leaving 9 bases of the junction unmatched. This chain's CDR3 is CSVSIDRVDEKLFF. The CDR3 DNA sequence: TGCAGCGTTTCTATCGACAGGGTAGATGAAAAACTGTTTTTT. The full variable domain, rest sourced from reference TRBV29-1 and TRBJ1-4, is SAVISQKPSRDICQRGTSLTIQCQVDSQVTMMFWYRQQPGQSLTLIATANQGSEATYESGFVIDKFPISRPNLTFSTLTVSNMSPEDSSIYLCSVSIDRVDEKLFFGSGTQLSVL.

The rearrangement joins TRBV5-1 to TRBJ1-2; 7 bases map to TRBD1. This CDR3 region has 15 residues. Losses at the gene ends were 0 bases for V and 2 bases for J; bases not matched to a gene: 4. The germline CDR1 and CDR2 sequences are SGHRS and YFSETQ. The CDR3 DNA reads TGCGCCAGCAGCTTGGCCCCGACAGGGAACTATGGCTACACCTTC. Protein: CASSLAPTGNYGYTF.